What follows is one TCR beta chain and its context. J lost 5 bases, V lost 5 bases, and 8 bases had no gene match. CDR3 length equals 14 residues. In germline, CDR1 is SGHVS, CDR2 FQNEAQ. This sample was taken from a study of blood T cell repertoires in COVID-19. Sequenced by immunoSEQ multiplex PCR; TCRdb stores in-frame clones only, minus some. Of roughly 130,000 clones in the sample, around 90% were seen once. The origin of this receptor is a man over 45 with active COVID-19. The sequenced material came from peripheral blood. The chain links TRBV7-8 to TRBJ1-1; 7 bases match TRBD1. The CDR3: CASSQRQGRTEAFF. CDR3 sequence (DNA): TGTGCCAGCAGCCAAAGACAGGGAAGAACTGAAGCTTTCTTT.